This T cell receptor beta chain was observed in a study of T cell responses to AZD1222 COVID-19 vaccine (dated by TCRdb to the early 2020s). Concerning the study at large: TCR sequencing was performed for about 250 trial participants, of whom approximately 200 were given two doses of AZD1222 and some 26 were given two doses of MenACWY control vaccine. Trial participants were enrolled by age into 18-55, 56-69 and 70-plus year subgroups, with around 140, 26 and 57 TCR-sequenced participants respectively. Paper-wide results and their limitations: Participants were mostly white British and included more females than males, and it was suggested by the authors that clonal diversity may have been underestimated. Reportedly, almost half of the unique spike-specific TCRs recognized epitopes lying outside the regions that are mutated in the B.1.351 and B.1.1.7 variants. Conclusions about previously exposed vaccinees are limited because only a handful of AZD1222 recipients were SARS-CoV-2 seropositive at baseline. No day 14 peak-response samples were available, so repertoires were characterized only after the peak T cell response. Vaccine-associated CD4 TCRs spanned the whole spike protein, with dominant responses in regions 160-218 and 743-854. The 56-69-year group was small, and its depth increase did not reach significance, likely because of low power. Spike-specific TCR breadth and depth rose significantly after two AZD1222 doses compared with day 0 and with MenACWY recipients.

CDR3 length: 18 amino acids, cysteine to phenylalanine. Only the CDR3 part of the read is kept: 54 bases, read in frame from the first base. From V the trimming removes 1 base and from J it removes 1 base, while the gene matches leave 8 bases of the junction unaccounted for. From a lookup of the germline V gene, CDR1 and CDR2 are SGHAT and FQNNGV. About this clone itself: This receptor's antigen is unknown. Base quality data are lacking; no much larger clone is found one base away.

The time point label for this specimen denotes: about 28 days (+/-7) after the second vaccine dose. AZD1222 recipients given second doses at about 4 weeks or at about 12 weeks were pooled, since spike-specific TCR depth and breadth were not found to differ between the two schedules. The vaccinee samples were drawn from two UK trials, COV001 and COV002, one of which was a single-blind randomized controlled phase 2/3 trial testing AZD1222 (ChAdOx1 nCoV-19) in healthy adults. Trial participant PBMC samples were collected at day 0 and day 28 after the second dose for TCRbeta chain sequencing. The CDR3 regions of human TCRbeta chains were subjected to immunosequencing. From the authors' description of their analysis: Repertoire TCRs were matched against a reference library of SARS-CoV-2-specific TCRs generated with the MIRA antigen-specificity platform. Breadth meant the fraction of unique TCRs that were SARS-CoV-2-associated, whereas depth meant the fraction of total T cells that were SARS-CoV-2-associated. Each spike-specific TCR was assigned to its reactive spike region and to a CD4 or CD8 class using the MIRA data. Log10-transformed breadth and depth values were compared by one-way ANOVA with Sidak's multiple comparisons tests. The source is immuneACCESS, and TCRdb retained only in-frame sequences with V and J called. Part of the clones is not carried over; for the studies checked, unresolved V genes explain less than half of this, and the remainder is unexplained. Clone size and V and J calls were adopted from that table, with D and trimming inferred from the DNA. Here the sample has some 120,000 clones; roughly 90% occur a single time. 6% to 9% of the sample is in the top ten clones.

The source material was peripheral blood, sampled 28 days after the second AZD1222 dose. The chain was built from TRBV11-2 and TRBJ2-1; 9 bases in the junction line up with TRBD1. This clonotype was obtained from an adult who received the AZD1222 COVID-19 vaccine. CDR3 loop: CASSLGGPGQGSYNEQFF. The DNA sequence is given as TGTGCCAGCAGCTTAGGGGGGCCGGGACAGGGTTCCTACAATGAGCAGTTCTTC.